These 3 T cell receptor beta chains were all obtained from the same sample, sequenced in a study of early T cells in non-severe SARS-CoV-2 infection. One entry per CDR3 protein results from TCRdb running MiXCR on the 5' RACE reads. The sample records some 25,000 distinct CDR3 sequences, roughly 4.2% being singletons. The specimen was whole blood. The source is an adult who was a healthcare worker with PCR-confirmed SARS-CoV-2 infection or an uninfected control (not recorded which).

By sample share, this clonotype is medium-sized. V and J are TRBV18 and TRBJ1-2; D is perhaps TRBD1 (6 bases). The CDR3 totals 15 residues. V lost 3 bases and J lost 5, with 16 bases in between. Germline V CDR1 and CDR2: KGHSH, LQKENI. The CDR3 bases are TGTGCCAGCTCACCGCCGGACAGCCCCTTTTATGGCTACACCTTC. Translated, it gives CASSPPDSPFYGYTF. The entire variable domain, with the rest obtained from reference TRBV18 and TRBJ1-2, is as follows: NAGVMQNPRHLVRRRGQEARLRCSPMKGHSHVYWYRQLPEEGLKFMVYLQKENIIDESGMPKERFSAEFPKEGPSILRIQQVVRGDSAAYFCASSPPDSPFYGYTFGSGTRLTVV.

This clonotype was picked up many times. This rearrangement joins TRBV3-1 to TRBJ1-1, with D perhaps TRBD1 (5 bases). V was clipped by 4 bases and J by 2 bases, with 11 bases between them. Germline V gene lookup returns CDR1 LGHDT and CDR2 YNNKEL (reference sequence). This CDR3 spans 14 amino acids. CDR3 coding DNA: TGTGCCAGCAGCCCGTTGCAGGGTAACACTGAAGCTTTCTTT. It codes for CASSPLQGNTEAFF. Full variable domain (remainder filled in from reference TRBV3-1 and TRBJ1-1): DTAVSQTPKYLVTQMGNDKSIKCEQNLGHDTMYWYKQDSKKFLKIMFSYNNKELIINETVPNRFSPKSPDKAHLNLHINSLELGDSAVYFCASSPLQGNTEAFFGQGTRLTVV.

The sample holds many counts of this clonotype. The chain employs TRBV20-1 and TRBJ2-5, with D tentatively TRBD2 (6 bases). V dropped 5 bases and J dropped 3 bases, with 16 bases sitting between them. Per germline, CDR1 DFQATT and CDR2 SNEGSKA (reference sequence). The CDR3 extends over 14 amino acids. The DNA of the CDR3 is TGCAGTGCTCCCCCCCGGAGGGGAAAAGAGACCCAGTACTTC. This translates into CSAPPRRGKETQYF.